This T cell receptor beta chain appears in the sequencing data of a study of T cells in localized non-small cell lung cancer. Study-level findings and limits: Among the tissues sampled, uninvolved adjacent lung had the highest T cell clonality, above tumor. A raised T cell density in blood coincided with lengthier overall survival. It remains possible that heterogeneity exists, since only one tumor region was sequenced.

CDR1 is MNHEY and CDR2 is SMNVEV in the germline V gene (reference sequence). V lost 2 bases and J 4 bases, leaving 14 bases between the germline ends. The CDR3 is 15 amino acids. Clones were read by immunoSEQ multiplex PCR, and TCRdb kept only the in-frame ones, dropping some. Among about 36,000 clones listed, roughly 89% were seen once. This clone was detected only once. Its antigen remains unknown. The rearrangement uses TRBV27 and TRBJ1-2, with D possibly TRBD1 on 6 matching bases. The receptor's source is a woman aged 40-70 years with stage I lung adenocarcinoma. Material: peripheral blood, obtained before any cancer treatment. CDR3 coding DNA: TGTGCCAGCAGTTTAAAGTATGGGACACTCTATGGCTACACCTTC. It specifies CASSLKYGTLYGYTF.